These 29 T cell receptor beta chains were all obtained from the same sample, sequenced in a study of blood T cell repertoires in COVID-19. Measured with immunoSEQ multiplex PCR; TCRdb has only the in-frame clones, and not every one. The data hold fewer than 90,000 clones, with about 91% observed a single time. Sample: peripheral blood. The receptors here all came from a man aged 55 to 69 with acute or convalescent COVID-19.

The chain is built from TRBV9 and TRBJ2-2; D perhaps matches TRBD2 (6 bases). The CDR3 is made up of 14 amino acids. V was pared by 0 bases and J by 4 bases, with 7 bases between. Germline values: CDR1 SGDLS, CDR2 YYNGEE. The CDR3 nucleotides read TGTGCCAGCAGCGTAGTGGGGGGCACCGGGGAGCTGTTTTTT. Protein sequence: CASSVVGGTGELFF.

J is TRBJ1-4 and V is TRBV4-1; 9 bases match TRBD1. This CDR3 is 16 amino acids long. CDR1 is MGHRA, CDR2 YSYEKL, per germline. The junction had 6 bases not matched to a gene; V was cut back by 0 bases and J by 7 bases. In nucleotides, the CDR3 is TGCGCCAGCAGCCAAGAACAGGGGGCTGGTGGTGAAAAACTGTTTTTT. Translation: CASSQEQGAGGEKLFF.

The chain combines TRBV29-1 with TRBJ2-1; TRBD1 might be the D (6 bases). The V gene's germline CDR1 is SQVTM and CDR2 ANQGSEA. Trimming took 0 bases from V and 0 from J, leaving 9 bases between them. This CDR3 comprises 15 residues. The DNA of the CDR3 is TGCAGCGTTGAAGACAGGGGTCGCTCCTACAATGAGCAGTTCTTC. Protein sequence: CSVEDRGRSYNEQFF.

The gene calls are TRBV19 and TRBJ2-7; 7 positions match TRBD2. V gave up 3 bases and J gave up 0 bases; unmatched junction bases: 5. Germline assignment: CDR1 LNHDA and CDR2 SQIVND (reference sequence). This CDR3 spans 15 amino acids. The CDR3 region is CASSIGGGSSYEQYF. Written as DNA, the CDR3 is TGTGCCAGTAGTATTGGGGGGGGTAGCTCCTACGAGCAGTACTTC. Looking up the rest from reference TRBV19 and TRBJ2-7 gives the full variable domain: DGGITQSPKYLFRKEGQNVTLSCEQNLNHDAMYWYRQDPGQGLRLIYYSQIVNDFQKGDIAEGYSVSREKKESFPLTVTSAQKNPTAFYLCASSIGGGSSYEQYFGPGTRLTVT.

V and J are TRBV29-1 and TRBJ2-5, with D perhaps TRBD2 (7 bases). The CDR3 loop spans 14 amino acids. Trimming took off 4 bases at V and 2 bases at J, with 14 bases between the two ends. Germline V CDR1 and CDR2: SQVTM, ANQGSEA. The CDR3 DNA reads TGCAGCGTTGGTGGGGGGGGGCTTCAAGAGACCCAGTACTTC. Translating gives CSVGGGGLQETQYF.

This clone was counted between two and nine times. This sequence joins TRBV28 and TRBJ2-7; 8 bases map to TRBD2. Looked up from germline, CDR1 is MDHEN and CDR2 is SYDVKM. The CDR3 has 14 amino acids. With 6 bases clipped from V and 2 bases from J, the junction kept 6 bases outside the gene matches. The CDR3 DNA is TGTGCCAGCAGCCGGCCCGGGGGGGCCTACGAGCAGTACTTC. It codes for CASSRPGGAYEQYF.

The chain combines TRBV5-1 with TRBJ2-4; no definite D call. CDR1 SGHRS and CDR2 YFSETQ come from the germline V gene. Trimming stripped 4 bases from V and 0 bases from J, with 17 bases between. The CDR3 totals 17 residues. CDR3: CASSHDGRPLAKNIQYF. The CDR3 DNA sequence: TGCGCCAGCAGCCACGACGGCAGGCCCCTAGCCAAAAACATTCAGTACTTC. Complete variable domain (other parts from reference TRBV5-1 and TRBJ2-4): KAGVTQTPRYLIKTRGQQVTLSCSPISGHRSVSWYQQTPGQGLQFLFEYFSETQRNKGNFPGRFSGRQFSNSRSEMNVSTLELGDSALYLCASSHDGRPLAKNIQYFGAGTRLSVL.

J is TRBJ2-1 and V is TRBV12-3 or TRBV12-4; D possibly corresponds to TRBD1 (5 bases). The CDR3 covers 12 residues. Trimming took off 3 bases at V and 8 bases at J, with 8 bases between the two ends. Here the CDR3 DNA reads TGTGCCAGCAGTTTCCTCAGGGATGAGCAGTTCTTC. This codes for CASSFLRDEQFF.

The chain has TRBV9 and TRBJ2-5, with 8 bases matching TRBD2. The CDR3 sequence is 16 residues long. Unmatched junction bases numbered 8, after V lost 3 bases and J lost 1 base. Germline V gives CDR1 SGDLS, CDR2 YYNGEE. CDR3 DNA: TGTGCCAGCAGCGAGGGGACCGGGGGGGTCCAAGAGACCCAGTACTTC. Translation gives CASSEGTGGVQETQYF.

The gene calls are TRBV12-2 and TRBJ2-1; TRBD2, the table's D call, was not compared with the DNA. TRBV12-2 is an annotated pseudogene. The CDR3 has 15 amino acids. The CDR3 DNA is TGTGCAAGTCGCTTAAGGATAGCGGGTGTCGATGAGCAGTTCTTC. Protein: CASRLRIAGVDEQFF.

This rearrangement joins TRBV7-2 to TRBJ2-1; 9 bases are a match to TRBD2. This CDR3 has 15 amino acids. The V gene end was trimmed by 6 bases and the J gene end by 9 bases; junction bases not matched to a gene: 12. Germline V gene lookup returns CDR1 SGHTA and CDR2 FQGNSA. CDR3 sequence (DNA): TGTGCCAGCAGTCCTAGCGGGGAGTACAATGGTGAGCAGTTCTTC. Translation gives CASSPSGEYNGEQFF.

CDR3 protein: CASSLGGRANTEAFF. The CDR3 DNA sequence: TGCGCCAGCAGCTTGGGAGGGAGGGCGAACACTGAAGCTTTCTTT. The chain employs TRBV5-1 and TRBJ1-1, with no clear D. Deletions cut 0 bases from V and 1 base from J, with 10 bases between. CDR1 and CDR2 (germline): SGHRS, YFSETQ. This CDR3 is 15 amino acids long.

In nucleotides, the CDR3 is TGTGCCAGCAGCGCGGGGGGTTGGAACTATGGCTACACCTTC. Translating it yields CASSAGGWNYGYTF. The chain links TRBV7-6 to TRBJ1-2; D is perhaps TRBD1 (5 bases). Trimming left V 5 bases short and J 2 bases short, with 12 bases between. The CDR3 spans 14 residues. CDR1 is SGHVS, CDR2 FNYEAQ, per germline.

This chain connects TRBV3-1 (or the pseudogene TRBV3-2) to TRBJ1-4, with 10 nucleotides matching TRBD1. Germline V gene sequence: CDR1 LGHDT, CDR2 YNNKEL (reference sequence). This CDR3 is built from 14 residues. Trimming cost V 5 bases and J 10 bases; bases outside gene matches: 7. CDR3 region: CASSKGQGRGKLFF. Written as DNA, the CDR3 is TGTGCCAGCAGCAAGGGACAGGGGCGGGGAAAACTGTTTTTT.

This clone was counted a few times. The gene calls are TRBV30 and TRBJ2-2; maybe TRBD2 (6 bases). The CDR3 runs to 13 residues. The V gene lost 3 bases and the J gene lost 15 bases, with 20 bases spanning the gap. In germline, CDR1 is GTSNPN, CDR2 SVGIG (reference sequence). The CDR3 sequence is CAWSRGNRGKMFF. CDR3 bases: TGTGCCTGGAGCCGGGGTAATCGCGGGAAGATGTTTTTT.

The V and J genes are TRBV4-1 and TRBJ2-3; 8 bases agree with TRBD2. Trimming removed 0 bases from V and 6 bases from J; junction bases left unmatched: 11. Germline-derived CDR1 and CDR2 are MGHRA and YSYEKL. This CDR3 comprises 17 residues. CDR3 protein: CASSQEVDGGAIDTQYF. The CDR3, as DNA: TGCGCCAGCAGCCAAGAGGTAGACGGGGGGGCCATTGATACGCAGTATTTT.

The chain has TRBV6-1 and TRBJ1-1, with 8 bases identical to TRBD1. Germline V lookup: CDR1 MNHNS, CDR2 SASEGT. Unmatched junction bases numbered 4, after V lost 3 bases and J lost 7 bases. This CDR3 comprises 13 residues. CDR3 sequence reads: CASSDRGPREAFF. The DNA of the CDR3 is TGTGCCAGCAGTGACAGGGGGCCCCGTGAAGCTTTCTTT.

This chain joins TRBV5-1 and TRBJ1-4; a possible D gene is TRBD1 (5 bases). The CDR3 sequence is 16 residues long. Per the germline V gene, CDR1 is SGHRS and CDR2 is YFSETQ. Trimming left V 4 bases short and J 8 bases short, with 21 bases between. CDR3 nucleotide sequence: TGCGCCAGCAGCCCCTATTCGAGGGGAGGGGTAGAAAAACTGTTTTTT. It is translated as CASSPYSRGGVEKLFF.

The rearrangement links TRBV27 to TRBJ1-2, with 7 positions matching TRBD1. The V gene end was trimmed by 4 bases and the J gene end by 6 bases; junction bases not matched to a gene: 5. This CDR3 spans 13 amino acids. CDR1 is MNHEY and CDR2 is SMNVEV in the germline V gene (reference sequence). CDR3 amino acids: CASSSGGSNGYTF. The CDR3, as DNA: TGTGCCAGCAGTTCAGGGGGAAGTAATGGCTACACCTTC.

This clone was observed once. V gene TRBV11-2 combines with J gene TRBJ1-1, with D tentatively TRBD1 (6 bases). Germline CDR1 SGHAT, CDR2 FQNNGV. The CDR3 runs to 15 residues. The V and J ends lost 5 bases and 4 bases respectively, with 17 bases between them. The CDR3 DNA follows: TGTGCCAGCAGCCGTCAACAGGGTGGGGGCACTGAAGCTTTCTTT. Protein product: CASSRQQGGGTEAFF.

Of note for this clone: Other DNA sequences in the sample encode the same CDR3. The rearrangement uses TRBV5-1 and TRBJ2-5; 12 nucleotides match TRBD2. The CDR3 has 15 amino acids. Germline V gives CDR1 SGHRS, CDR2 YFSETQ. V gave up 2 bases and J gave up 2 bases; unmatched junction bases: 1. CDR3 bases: TGCGCCAGCAGCTTAGGACTAGCGGGGCAAGAGACCCAGTACTTC. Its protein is CASSLGLAGQETQYF.

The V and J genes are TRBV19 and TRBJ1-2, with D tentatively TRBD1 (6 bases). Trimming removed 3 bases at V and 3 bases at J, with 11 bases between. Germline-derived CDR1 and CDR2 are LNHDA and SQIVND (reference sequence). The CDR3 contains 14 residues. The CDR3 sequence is CASSIGGLDYGYTF. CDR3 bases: TGTGCCAGTAGTATTGGGGGCTTGGACTATGGCTACACCTTC.

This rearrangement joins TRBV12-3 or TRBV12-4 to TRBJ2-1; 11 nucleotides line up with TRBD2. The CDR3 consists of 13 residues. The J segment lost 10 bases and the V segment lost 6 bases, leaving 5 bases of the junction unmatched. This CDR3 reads CASRTSGVGEQFF. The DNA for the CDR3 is TGTGCCAGCAGGACTAGCGGGGTGGGGGAGCAGTTCTTC.

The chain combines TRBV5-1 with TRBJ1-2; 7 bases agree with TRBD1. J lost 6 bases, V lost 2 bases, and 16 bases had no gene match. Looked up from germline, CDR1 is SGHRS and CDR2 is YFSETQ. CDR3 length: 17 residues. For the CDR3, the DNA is TGCGCCAGCAGCTTAGAGTCGGGACAGACTTACGGGGATGGCTACACCTTC. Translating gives CASSLESGQTYGDGYTF.

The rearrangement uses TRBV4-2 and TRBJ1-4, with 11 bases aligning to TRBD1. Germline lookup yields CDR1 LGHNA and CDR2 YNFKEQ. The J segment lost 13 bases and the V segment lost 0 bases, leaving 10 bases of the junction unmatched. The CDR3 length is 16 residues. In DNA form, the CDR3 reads TGTGCCAGCAGCCAAGAATTTGGGACAGGGGGGAGAGGACTGTTTTTT. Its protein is CASSQEFGTGGRGLFF.

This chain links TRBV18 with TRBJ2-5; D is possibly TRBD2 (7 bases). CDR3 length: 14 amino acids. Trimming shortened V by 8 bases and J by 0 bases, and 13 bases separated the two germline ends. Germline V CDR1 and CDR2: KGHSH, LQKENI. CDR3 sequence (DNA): TGTGCCAGCCGGGGGGCGGCGCACCAAGAGACCCAGTACTTC. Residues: CASRGAAHQETQYF.

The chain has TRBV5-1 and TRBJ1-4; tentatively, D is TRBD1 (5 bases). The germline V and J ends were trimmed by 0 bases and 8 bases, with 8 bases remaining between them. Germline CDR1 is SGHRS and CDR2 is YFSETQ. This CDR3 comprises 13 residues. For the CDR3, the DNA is TGCGCCAGCAGCTTGGGGGGCCTCGAAAAACTGTTTTTT. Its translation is CASSLGGLEKLFF.

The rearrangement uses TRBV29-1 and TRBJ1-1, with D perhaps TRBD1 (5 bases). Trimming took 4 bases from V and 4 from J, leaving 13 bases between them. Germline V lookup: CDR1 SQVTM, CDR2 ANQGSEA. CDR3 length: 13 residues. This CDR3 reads CSVVVGRGTEAFF. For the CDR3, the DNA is TGCAGCGTTGTCGTGGGGCGAGGCACTGAAGCTTTCTTT. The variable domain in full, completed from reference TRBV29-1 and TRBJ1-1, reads SAVISQKPSRDICQRGTSLTIQCQVDSQVTMMFWYRQQPGQSLTLIATANQGSEATYESGFVIDKFPISRPNLTFSTLTVSNMSPEDSSIYLCSVVVGRGTEAFFGQGTRLTVV.

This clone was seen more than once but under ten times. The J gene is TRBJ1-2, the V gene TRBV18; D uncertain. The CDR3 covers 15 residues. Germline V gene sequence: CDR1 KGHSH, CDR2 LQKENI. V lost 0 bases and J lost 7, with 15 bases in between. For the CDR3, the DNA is TGTGCCAGCTCACCACCTGGGAGCGCACGGGGTGGCTACACCTTC. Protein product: CASSPPGSARGGYTF.